This entry describes one TCR beta chain. The sample is drawn from a study of blood T cell repertoires in COVID-19. Across the study: Material from acute and convalescent COVID-19 was sourced from the United States, Italy and Spain.

Germline CDR1 is SGHVS and CDR2 is FQNEAQ. The CDR3 consists of 18 residues. Germline trimming cut 5 bases from V and 1 base from J; bases unmatched to any gene: 7. As processed by the authors: Estimated nucleated cell counts came from reference gene primer amplification. Generated by immunoSEQ multiplex PCR, the TCRdb table keeps only in-frame clones and is missing some. V and J calls and clone size come straight from that table; D and trimming were deduced from the DNA. This table holds 55,000 to 80,000 clones, more than 75% found once. This chain links TRBV7-8 with TRBJ2-1; 14 bases are shared with TRBD2. Source material: peripheral blood. This sequence originates from a woman in her seventies with acute or convalescent COVID-19. CDR3 amino acids: CASSLGLAGVGSYNEQFF. CDR3 DNA: TGTGCCAGCAGCCTGGGACTAGCGGGAGTTGGGTCCTACAATGAGCAGTTCTTC.